This TCR beta chain was profiled in a study of blood T cell repertoires in COVID-19. Germline V lookup: CDR1 PRHDT, CDR2 FYEKMQ (reference sequence). The CDR3 is 15 residues long. The ends were cut back, 0 bases at V and 8 bases at J, with 13 bases in the middle. This clone came up a few times. Some clones are missing from TCRdb's copy, which holds only in-frame ones; the method was immunoSEQ multiplex PCR. Of about 440,000 clones in the sample, 87% were seen once. The rearrangement links TRBV13 to TRBJ1-4; D ambiguous. Sequenced material: PBMCs or T cells enriched from blood (not recorded which). The sequence was obtained from a woman between 18 and 30 years old with acute COVID-19. The CDR3 loop is CASSLGLGLGEKLFF. The CDR3 DNA reads TGTGCCAGCAGCTTAGGACTCGGACTGGGAGAAAAACTGTTTTTT. Complete variable domain (other parts from reference TRBV13 and TRBJ1-4): AAGVIQSPRHLIKEKRETATLKCYPIPRHDTVYWYQQGPGQDPQFLISFYEKMQSDKGSIPDRFSAQQFSDYHSELNMSSLELGDSALYFCASSLGLGLGEKLFFGSGTQLSVL.